This note documents a single T cell receptor (beta chain) sequence. Some clones are missing from TCRdb's copy, which holds only in-frame ones; the method was immunoSEQ multiplex PCR. Seen here are roughly 120,000 clones, 70% to 90% observed once, and the top ten hold 4% to 5%. Germline lookup yields CDR1 SGHTA and CDR2 FQGTGA. CDR3 length equals 15 residues. The V end was cut by 5 bases, the J end by 2 bases, with 14 bases between. This specimen comes from a study of T cell responses to AZD1222 COVID-19 vaccine. Turning to the study itself: Second doses at about 4 or about 12 weeks were pooled.

This specimen consisted of peripheral blood, obtained on day 0 of AZD1222 vaccination. This clonotype was sampled from an adult in good health. This rearrangement joins TRBV7-3 to TRBJ2-3; tentative D call: TRBD1 (6 bases). As DNA, the CDR3 is TGTGCCAGCAGCCCCGTGGGACATATCACAGATACGCAGTATTTT. Translation gives CASSPVGHITDTQYF.